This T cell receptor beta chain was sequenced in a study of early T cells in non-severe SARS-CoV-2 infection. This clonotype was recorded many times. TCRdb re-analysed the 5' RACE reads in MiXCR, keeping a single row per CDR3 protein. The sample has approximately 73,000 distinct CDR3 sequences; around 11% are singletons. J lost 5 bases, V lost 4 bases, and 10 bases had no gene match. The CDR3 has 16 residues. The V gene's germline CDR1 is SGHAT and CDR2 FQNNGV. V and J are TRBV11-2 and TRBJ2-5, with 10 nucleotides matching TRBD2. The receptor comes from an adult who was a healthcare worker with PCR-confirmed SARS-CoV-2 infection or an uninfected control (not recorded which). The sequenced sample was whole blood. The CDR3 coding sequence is TGTGCCAGCAGCTCGACCCAGCGGGGGGGCCGGGAGACCCAGTACTTC. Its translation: CASSSTQRGGRETQYF.